The clone carrying this TCR beta chain was seen repeatedly, ten times or more. A single record per CDR3 protein comes from TCRdb applying MiXCR to the 5' RACE reads. Among a few hundred thousand distinct CDR3 sequences listed, 8.7% were seen once. The data were obtained in a study of T cells after yellow fever vaccination. The germline gives CDR1 SGHVS, CDR2 FQNEAQ. V lost 1 base, J lost 5 bases, and 12 bases lay in between. The CDR3 loop spans 14 amino acids. The starting material was PBMCs, obtained on the day of the first yellow fever vaccination. This chain connects TRBV7-8 to TRBJ2-7; the D gene could be TRBD1 or TRBD2 (6 bases each). The sequence came from a man aged 18-30 years who received the YFV17D yellow fever vaccine. The CDR3 sequence: CASSLVGGTHEQYV. CDR3 nucleotides: TGTGCCAGCAGCTTAGTAGGGGGGACGCACGAGCAGTACGTC.